These 28 T cell receptor beta chains share one sample of origin, sequenced in a study of shared clonotypes between healthy human individuals. Method: immunoSEQ multiplex PCR; TCRdb's copy keeps in-frame clones and lacks some. The data show over 2 million clones, roughly 96% seen once. The sample was naive CD4+ T cells sorted from blood. Subset meaning: CD45RA+ positively selected. These receptor sequences come from a man in his late teens or twenties in good health.

The chain is built from TRBV11-2 and TRBJ2-2, with 7 bases fitting TRBD1. Germline CDR1 is SGHAT and CDR2 is FQNNGV. J lost 4 bases, V lost 5 bases, and 7 bases had no gene match. The CDR3 is made up of 15 amino acids. The CDR3 DNA sequence: TGTGCCAGCAGCCCCTCAAGGGGGCGCACCGGGGAGCTGTTTTTT. Translated: CASSPSRGRTGELFF.

CDR3 in amino acids: CASSFTGDPWETQYF. In DNA form, the CDR3 reads TGCGCCAGCAGCTTTACAGGGGACCCCTGGGAGACCCAGTACTTC. The V and J genes are TRBV5-1 and TRBJ2-5, with TRBD1 matching over 7 bases. Germline CDR1 SGHRS, CDR2 YFSETQ. The CDR3 is 15 residues long. The V and J ends lost 2 bases and 5 bases, in that order; junction bases with no gene match: 9.

This clone was detected a few times. The chain combines TRBV6-5 with TRBJ2-3, with D perhaps TRBD1 (5 bases). The CDR3 has 14 residues. With 8 bases removed from V and 10 bases from J, the gap between germline ends came to 22 bases. From germline, CDR1 is MNHEY and CDR2 SVGAGI. CDR3 protein: CASLGHPAQGAQYF. The CDR3 DNA follows: TGTGCCAGCCTCGGACACCCGGCACAAGGGGCGCAGTATTTT.

V is TRBV30 and J is TRBJ1-3; D perhaps matches TRBD1 (5 bases). The length of the CDR3 is 12 residues. V shed 3 bases and J shed 10 bases, with 13 bases lying between them. CDR1 GTSNPN and CDR2 SVGIG come from the germline V gene (reference sequence). CDR3 DNA sequence: TGTGCCTGGAGCGGGGGACCTGGAACCATATATTTT. This codes for CAWSGGPGTIYF.

The V gene is TRBV10-1, the J gene TRBJ2-7; 8 bases are a match to TRBD2. The CDR3 covers 14 residues. The trim removed 3 bases at V and 8 bases at J, leaving 9 bases unmatched. Germline-derived CDR1 and CDR2 are WNHNN and SYGVQD (reference sequence). CDR3 amino acids: CASSESSGPTKQYF. In DNA, the CDR3 is TGCGCCAGCAGTGAATCTAGCGGGCCTACTAAGCAGTACTTC.

For the CDR3, the DNA is TGTGCCAGCAGCCCCCGACAGGGGGCGGATAGTGAGCAGTTCTTC. Its protein is CASSPRQGADSEQFF. The chain employs TRBV11-2 and TRBJ2-1; 10 bases line up with TRBD1. J was trimmed by 9 bases and V by 5 bases; bases with no gene match: 10. CDR1 is SGHAT, CDR2 FQNNGV, per germline. The CDR3 runs to 15 residues.

This rearrangement joins TRBV5-1 to TRBJ2-7, with D unclear. The CDR3 sequence is 13 residues long. The germline V gene has CDR1 SGHRS and CDR2 YFSETQ. V dropped 1 base and J dropped 0 bases, with 5 bases sitting between them. CDR3 sequence reads: CASSLKSSYEQYF. For the CDR3, the DNA is TGCGCCAGCAGCTTGAAAAGCTCCTACGAGCAGTACTTC.

Regarding this clone: Other DNA sequences from this sample encode an identical CDR3 as well. V is TRBV30 and J is TRBJ2-1, with 8 bases that match TRBD2. This CDR3 is built from 15 residues. V trimming: 4 bases; J trimming: 1 base; junction bases outside the gene matches: 6. CDR1 and CDR2 (germline): GTSNPN, SVGIG (reference sequence). The CDR3 loop is CAWKGTSGSYNEQFF. The CDR3 region has the DNA TGTGCCTGGAAGGGAACTAGCGGATCCTACAATGAGCAGTTCTTC. Based on the CDR3 plus reference TRBV30 and TRBJ2-1, the full variable domain is SQTIHQWPATLVQPVGSPLSLECTVEGTSNPNLYWYRQAAGRGLQLLFYSVGIGQISSEVPQNLSASRPQDRQFILSSKKLLLSDSGFYLCAWKGTSGSYNEQFFGPGTRLTVL.

The J gene is TRBJ1-5, the V gene TRBV28; TRBD1 matches 12 bases. Germline-derived CDR1 and CDR2 are MDHEN and SYDVKM. J was trimmed by 3 bases and V by 4 bases; bases with no gene match: 7. The length of the CDR3 is 17 residues. CDR3 sequence (DNA): TGTGCCAGCAGTTCCGGGACAGGGGGCAAATTCAATCAGCCCCAGCATTTT. Protein sequence: CASSSGTGGKFNQPQHF.

V usage is TRBV9 and J usage is TRBJ1-5; tentatively, D is TRBD1 (6 bases). The germline gives CDR1 SGDLS, CDR2 YYNGEE. The V end lost 2 bases, the J end lost 4 bases, and 10 bases lay between the germline ends. This CDR3 contains 14 residues. CDR3 sequence: CASSVGQHNQPQHF. CDR3 coding DNA: TGTGCCAGCAGCGTGGGACAACATAATCAGCCCCAGCATTTT.

The chain combines TRBV19 with TRBJ1-1; possible D gene TRBD1, 5 bases. Per the germline V gene, CDR1 is LNHDA and CDR2 is SQIVND (reference sequence). The ends were cut back, 1 base at V and 1 base at J, with 7 bases in the middle. This CDR3 contains 14 residues. CDR3 region: CASSIARANTEAFF. DNA for the CDR3: TGTGCCAGTAGTATAGCCAGGGCGAACACTGAAGCTTTCTTT. The whole variable domain, remainder taken from reference TRBV19 and TRBJ1-1, is DGGITQSPKYLFRKEGQNVTLSCEQNLNHDAMYWYRQDPGQGLRLIYYSQIVNDFQKGDIAEGYSVSREKKESFPLTVTSAQKNPTAFYLCASSIARANTEAFFGQGTRLTVV.

The gene calls are TRBV15 and TRBJ2-2; D possibly uses TRBD1 or TRBD2 (5 bases each). The CDR3 has 17 amino acids. V was cut by 6 bases and J by 4 bases, with 21 bases left in between. Germline CDR1 reads LNHNV; CDR2 reads YYDKDF (reference sequence). The CDR3 region is CATSPGPPPRSTGELFF. The CDR3 DNA sequence: TGTGCCACCAGTCCGGGACCCCCACCCAGATCCACCGGGGAGCTGTTTTTT.

The genes are TRBV9 and TRBJ2-7; tentatively, D is TRBD1 or TRBD2 (5 bases each). Per the germline V gene, CDR1 is SGDLS and CDR2 is YYNGEE. CDR3 length equals 14 residues. Trimming removed 5 bases from V and 6 bases from J, with 18 bases in between. This CDR3 is CASSAPGRRTEQYF. The CDR3 nucleotides read TGTGCCAGCAGTGCCCCGGGACGCCGCACCGAGCAGTACTTC.

As for this clone: The sample carries other DNA sequences with the same CDR3. The chain employs TRBV5-6 and TRBJ2-7; D may be TRBD2 (6 bases). The CDR3 length is 14 residues. Germline CDR1 reads SGHDT; CDR2 reads YYEEEE. Trimming took 1 base from V and 2 from J, leaving 10 bases between them. The CDR3 here is CASSLRAGTYEQYF. CDR3 nucleotide sequence: TGTGCCAGCAGCTTGAGGGCGGGAACCTACGAGCAGTACTTC.

Turning to this clone: One base away lies a much larger clone, so this may be a sequencing read error. This chain uses TRBV5-4 with TRBJ2-5; 9 bases are a match to TRBD1. The germline V gene encodes CDR1 SGHNT and CDR2 YYREEE (reference sequence). V trimming: 3 bases; J trimming: 3 bases; junction bases outside the gene matches: 0. CDR3 length: 13 residues. CDR3 sequence reads: CASSWTGEETQYF. CDR3 sequence (DNA): TGTGCCAGCAGCTGGACAGGGGAAGAGACCCAGTACTTC. Full variable domain (missing parts from reference TRBV5-4 and TRBJ2-5): ETGVTQSPTHLIKTRGQQVTLRCSSQSGHNTVSWYQQALGQGPQFIFQYYREEENGRGNFPPRFSGLQFPNYSSELNVNALELDDSALYLCASSWTGEETQYFGPGTRLLVL.

This clone showed up just a few times. The gene calls are TRBV7-2 and TRBJ1-3; D is undetermined. Trimming removed 6 bases at V and 0 bases at J, with 9 bases between. CDR3 length equals 14 residues. Germline CDR1 SGHTA, CDR2 FQGNSA. The CDR3 here is CASSVGTSGNTIYF. The CDR3 nucleotides are TGTGCCAGCAGTGTAGGAACCTCTGGAAACACCATATATTTT.

Remarks on this clone: Other DNA sequences in this sample translate to the same CDR3. This rearrangement joins TRBV7-2 to TRBJ2-7; maybe TRBD1 (5 bases). The V end was cut by 1 base, the J end by 6 bases, with 7 bases between. This CDR3 region has 12 residues. Germline assignment: CDR1 SGHTA and CDR2 FQGNSA. DNA for the CDR3: TGTGCCAGCAGCTTAGTGGGGCGCGAGCAGTACTTC. This codes for CASSLVGREQYF.

A remark on this clone: This sample includes further DNA sequences coding for the same CDR3. The V call is TRBV5-1, the J call TRBJ1-5; D is ambiguous. The CDR3 loop spans 13 amino acids. V lost 0 bases and J 2 bases, leaving 3 bases between the germline ends. Germline V gives CDR1 SGHRS, CDR2 YFSETQ. CDR3 region: CASSLDGNQPQHF. The CDR3 DNA sequence: TGCGCCAGCAGCTTGGATGGCAATCAGCCCCAGCATTTT. Based on the CDR3 plus reference TRBV5-1 and TRBJ1-5, the full variable domain is KAGVTQTPRYLIKTRGQQVTLSCSPISGHRSVSWYQQTPGQGLQFLFEYFSETQRNKGNFPGRFSGRQFSNSRSEMNVSTLELGDSALYLCASSLDGNQPQHFGDGTRLSIL.

This chain joins TRBV29-1 and TRBJ1-1, with 11 bases lining up with TRBD1. Germline CDR1 and CDR2: SQVTM and ANQGSEA. The CDR3 extends over 16 amino acids. After removal of 7 bases from V and 3 bases from J, the junction contained 13 bases not matched to a gene. This CDR3 is CSAERRTGGVHTEAFF. The CDR3 DNA follows: TGCAGCGCCGAACGTAGGACAGGGGGCGTTCACACTGAAGCTTTCTTT.

Remarks on this clone: The sample holds other DNA sequences that translate to the same CDR3. The chain carries TRBV10-3 and TRBJ2-1, with 7 bases matching TRBD1. This CDR3 spans 14 amino acids. Germline CDR1 ENHRY, CDR2 SYGVKD. Trimming removed 6 bases from V and 1 base from J; junction bases left unmatched: 3. The CDR3 DNA reads as TGTGCCATCAGAGACAGGGAATCCTACAATGAGCAGTTCTTC. Translation gives CAIRDRESYNEQFF.

The chain carries TRBV7-2 and TRBJ2-7; 11 bases align to TRBD2. V was clipped by 5 bases and J by 2 bases; unmatched bases: 5. This CDR3 has 15 residues. The V gene's germline CDR1 is SGHTA and CDR2 FQGNSA. CDR3 sequence reads: CASSTGLAETYEQYF. Here the CDR3 DNA reads TGTGCCAGCAGCACGGGACTAGCGGAGACCTACGAGCAGTACTTC.

The chain couples TRBV13 to TRBJ1-1; weak D call: TRBD1 (6 bases). The CDR3 loop spans 15 amino acids. Germline values: CDR1 PRHDT, CDR2 FYEKMQ (reference sequence). V gave up 0 bases and J gave up 5 bases, with 13 bases separating them. DNA of the CDR3: TGTGCCAGCAGCTTAGGACTAACAGGGTCTACTGAAGCTTTCTTT. Translation gives CASSLGLTGSTEAFF.

The V gene is TRBV6-5, the J gene TRBJ1-5; 9 nucleotides line up with TRBD1. The CDR3 totals 15 residues. Unmatched junction bases numbered 10, after V lost 6 bases and J lost 7 bases. From germline, CDR1 is MNHEY and CDR2 SVGAGI. CDR3 loop: CASRRSGTGIQPQHF. The DNA for the CDR3 is TGTGCCAGCAGACGATCCGGGACAGGGATCCAGCCCCAGCATTTT.

J is TRBJ1-5 and V is TRBV7-9; weak D call: TRBD1 (5 bases). V was cut by 1 base and J by 8 bases, with 9 bases left in between. The germline V gene encodes CDR1 SEHNR and CDR2 FQNEAQ (reference sequence). This CDR3 is built from 13 residues. CDR3 protein: CASSLVLGEPQHF. CDR3 nucleotide sequence: TGTGCCAGCAGCTTAGTTTTGGGGGAGCCCCAGCATTTT.

This clone was seen once. One base away lies a much larger clone, so this may be a sequencing read error. The chain joins TRBV7-2 to TRBJ1-2; TRBD1 matches at 8 bases. This CDR3 has 13 residues. V shed 5 bases and J 3 bases; nucleotides not matched to a gene: 2. Germline CDR1 and CDR2: SGHTA and FQGNSA. The DNA of the CDR3 is TGTGCCAGCAGCCCACAGGGGGACTATGGCTACACCTTC. Protein: CASSPQGDYGYTF.

The chain recombines TRBV7-9 with TRBJ2-7; TRBD2 matches 9 bases. After removal of 5 bases from V and 4 bases from J, the junction contained 12 bases not matched to a gene. This CDR3 is built from 16 residues. CDR1 SEHNR and CDR2 FQNEAQ come from the germline V gene (reference sequence). As DNA, the CDR3 is TGTGCCAGCAGCCCCAGTTGGGCGGGAGGGATATACGAGCAGTACTTC. It yields the protein CASSPSWAGGIYEQYF.

This clone was seen only once. The rearrangement joins TRBV11-2 to TRBJ2-5, with 12 bases matching TRBD2. This CDR3 has 18 residues. Unmatched junction bases numbered 11, after V lost 5 bases and J lost 1 base. Per germline, CDR1 SGHAT and CDR2 FQNNGV. CDR3 sequence reads: CASSPFRLAGDIQETQYF. In DNA, the CDR3 is TGTGCCAGCAGCCCTTTTAGACTAGCGGGAGATATCCAAGAGACCCAGTACTTC.

The DNA for the CDR3 is TGTGCCAGCAGTGAATGGGCGGGGGGATTTGCTGAGCAGTTCTTC. Its translation is CASSEWAGGFAEQFF. The V and J genes are TRBV6-1 and TRBJ2-1; TRBD2 agrees at 8 bases. The CDR3 contains 15 residues. V lost 2 bases and J lost 9; bases outside the gene matches: 9. Germline V gene sequence: CDR1 MNHNS, CDR2 SASEGT.